The rows below give T cell receptor beta chains drawn from one sample of a study of OX40 agonist ivuxolimab in advanced cancers. The protocol was immunoSEQ multiplex PCR, while the TCRdb copy is restricted to in-frame clones and leaves out a portion. The repertoire consists of tens of thousands of clones, with roughly 82% occurring once and the leading ten covering under 7%. The sample consisted of CD4+ or CD8+ T cells sorted from blood, taken in a trial of the OX40 agonist ivuxolimab. The origin of the receptors is an adult with an advanced solid tumor such as melanoma, head and neck, liver or kidney cancer. Each CDR3 is given with its conserved first and last residue. D genes are given only for firm matches. The size field is filled for only some rows; it gives once, few, many or a size class.

clone_size: -; j_call: TRBJ1-6; d_call: TRBD1; v_call: TRBV9; cdr3_aa: CASSPRTGGHSPLHF; cdr3_nt: TGTGCCAGCAGCCCAAGGACAGGGGGGCATTCACCCCTCCACTTT
clone_size: -; j_call: TRBJ1-2; d_call: TRBD1; v_call: TRBV6-6; cdr3_aa: CASSYVLTGGSYTF; cdr3_nt: TGTGCCAGCAGTTACGTCCTGACAGGGGGGAGCTACACCTTC
clone_size: -; j_call: TRBJ2-2; d_call: -; v_call: TRBV7-3; cdr3_aa: CASSSGRVTGELFF; cdr3_nt: TGTGCCAGCAGCTCGGGACGGGTCACCGGGGAGCTGTTTTTT
clone_size: -; j_call: TRBJ2-7; d_call: -; v_call: TRBV28; cdr3_aa: CASSLLTTNEQYF; cdr3_nt: TGTGCCAGCAGTTTATTGACTACTAACGAGCAGTACTTC
clone_size: once; j_call: TRBJ1-2; d_call: -; v_call: TRBV18; cdr3_aa: CASSPQGGQTYSYGYTF; cdr3_nt: TGTGCCAGCTCCCCTCAGGGAGGCCAGACTTACAGCTATGGCTACACCTTC
clone_size: -; j_call: TRBJ1-2; d_call: -; v_call: TRBV7-2; cdr3_aa: CASSPDIGGLGGYTF; cdr3_nt: TGTGCCAGCAGCCCCGATATTGGGGGGCTCGGTGGCTACACCTTC
clone_size: -; j_call: TRBJ2-3; d_call: -; v_call: TRBV19; cdr3_aa: CASSIGSSGTDTQYF; cdr3_nt: TGTGCCAGTAGTATTGGGTCCAGCGGCACAGATACGCAGTATTTT
clone_size: -; j_call: TRBJ2-5; d_call: -; v_call: TRBV9; cdr3_aa: CASSVGGNQETQYF; cdr3_nt: TGTGCCAGCAGCGTAGGGGGAAACCAAGAGACCCAGTACTTC
clone_size: -; j_call: TRBJ1-2; d_call: TRBD1; v_call: TRBV18; cdr3_aa: CASSPVKRTGGKFDYGYTF; cdr3_nt: TGTGCCAGCTCTCCCGTCAAAAGGACAGGGGGCAAATTTGACTATGGCTACACCTTC
clone_size: -; j_call: TRBJ2-7; d_call: TRBD2; v_call: TRBV30; cdr3_aa: CAWSPPLREFSYEQYF; cdr3_nt: TGTGCCTGGAGCCCGCCCTTGCGGGAGTTTTCCTACGAGCAGTACTTC
clone_size: -; j_call: TRBJ1-6; d_call: -; v_call: TRBV11-2; cdr3_aa: CASSLGGSPLHF; cdr3_nt: TGTGCCAGCAGCTTAGGTGGCTCACCCCTCCACTTT
clone_size: -; j_call: TRBJ2-1; d_call: -; v_call: TRBV6-5; cdr3_aa: CASSSPAGLRGNEQFF; cdr3_nt: TGTGCCAGCAGTTCCCCTGCAGGCCTTAGGGGCAATGAGCAGTTCTTC
clone_size: -; j_call: TRBJ2-1; d_call: TRBD2; v_call: TRBV30; cdr3_aa: CAWLSGGGNEQFF; cdr3_nt: TGTGCCTGGCTTTCTGGGGGGGGTAATGAGCAGTTCTTC
clone_size: -; j_call: TRBJ1-2; d_call: -; v_call: TRBV19; cdr3_aa: CASRRDFGYGYTF; cdr3_nt: TGTGCCAGCCGCAGGGATTTTGGCTATGGCTACACCTTC
clone_size: -; j_call: TRBJ2-7; d_call: TRBD2; v_call: TRBV10-3; cdr3_aa: CAISESLAGGPGEQYF; cdr3_nt: TGTGCCATCAGTGAGTCCCTAGCGGGAGGGCCGGGTGAGCAGTACTTC
clone_size: -; j_call: TRBJ2-7; d_call: -; v_call: TRBV7-2; cdr3_aa: CASSPSLNIEQYF; cdr3_nt: TGTGCCAGCAGCCCCTCCCTTAATATCGAGCAGTACTTC
clone_size: -; j_call: TRBJ1-5; d_call: TRBD1; v_call: TRBV28; cdr3_aa: CASSLQGAQPQHF; cdr3_nt: TGTGCCAGCAGTTTACAGGGGGCTCAGCCCCAGCATTTT
clone_size: once; j_call: TRBJ2-1; d_call: -; v_call: TRBV29-1; cdr3_aa: CSVDVAGQDEQFF; cdr3_nt: TGCAGCGTTGACGTGGCGGGGCAGGATGAGCAGTTCTTC
clone_size: -; j_call: TRBJ2-7; d_call: -; v_call: TRBV6-5; cdr3_aa: CASSYRGTDEQYF; cdr3_nt: TGTGCCAGCAGTTACCGGGGGACAGACGAGCAGTACTTC
clone_size: -; j_call: TRBJ2-5; d_call: -; v_call: TRBV28; cdr3_aa: CASRSGPQETQYF; cdr3_nt: TGTGCCAGCAGATCAGGGCCCCAAGAGACCCAGTACTTC
clone_size: -; j_call: TRBJ2-1; d_call: -; v_call: TRBV6-5; cdr3_aa: CASSYSKGPRREQFF; cdr3_nt: TGTGCCAGCAGTTACTCGAAGGGACCTAGACGTGAGCAGTTCTTC
clone_size: -; j_call: TRBJ1-4; d_call: -; v_call: TRBV27; cdr3_aa: CASSSQGLGEKLFF; cdr3_nt: TGTGCCAGCAGTTCACAGGGTCTCGGTGAAAAACTGTTTTTT
clone_size: -; j_call: TRBJ1-4; d_call: -; v_call: TRBV7-2; cdr3_aa: CASSAGFRATNEKLFF; cdr3_nt: TGTGCCAGCAGCGCAGGTTTTAGGGCAACTAATGAAAAACTGTTTTTT
clone_size: -; j_call: TRBJ1-3; d_call: -; v_call: TRBV30; cdr3_aa: CAWSRSGNTIYF; cdr3_nt: TGTGCCTGGAGCCGATCTGGAAACACCATATATTTT
clone_size: -; j_call: TRBJ1-2; d_call: -; v_call: TRBV6-5; cdr3_aa: CASSQGRGNYGYTF; cdr3_nt: TGTGCCAGCAGTCAGGGACGGGGGAACTATGGCTACACCTTC
clone_size: -; j_call: TRBJ2-7; d_call: -; v_call: TRBV28; cdr3_aa: CASSLGVYEQYF; cdr3_nt: TGTGCCAGCAGTTTAGGGGTCTACGAGCAGTACTTC
clone_size: -; j_call: TRBJ2-6; d_call: TRBD1; v_call: TRBV10-1; cdr3_aa: CASSQLGTVPSGRSGANVLTF; cdr3_nt: TGCGCCAGCAGCCAACTTGGGACAGTTCCTTCCGGGCGCTCTGGGGCCAACGTCCTGACTTTC
clone_size: -; j_call: TRBJ2-4; d_call: TRBD1; v_call: TRBV5-1; cdr3_aa: CASSDTGTVNIQYF; cdr3_nt: TGCGCCAGCAGCGACACCGGGACAGTCAACATTCAGTACTTC
clone_size: few; j_call: TRBJ1-5; d_call: -; v_call: TRBV5-3; cdr3_aa: CASRKAYSNQPQHF; cdr3_nt: TGTGCCTCAAGGAAGGCCTATAGCAATCAGCCCCAGCATTTT
clone_size: -; j_call: TRBJ2-2; d_call: -; v_call: TRBV7-3; cdr3_aa: CASSIASTGELFF; cdr3_nt: TGTGCCAGCAGCATTGCTTCCACCGGGGAGCTGTTTTTT
clone_size: once; j_call: TRBJ2-7; d_call: TRBD2; v_call: TRBV27; cdr3_aa: CASSRREGPYEQYF; cdr3_nt: TGTGCCAGCAGTCGGAGGGAGGGCCCCTACGAGCAGTACTTC
clone_size: medium-sized; j_call: TRBJ2-7; d_call: TRBD2; v_call: TRBV28; cdr3_aa: CASRKQAGVSYEQYF; cdr3_nt: TGTGCCAGCAGGAAACAAGCGGGAGTTTCCTACGAGCAGTACTTC
clone_size: -; j_call: TRBJ2-5; d_call: -; v_call: TRBV7-2; cdr3_aa: CASSLAGNQETQYF; cdr3_nt: TGTGCCAGCAGCTTAGCGGGAAACCAAGAGACCCAGTACTTC
clone_size: -; j_call: TRBJ1-2; d_call: -; v_call: TRBV30; cdr3_aa: CACGRGNYGYTF; cdr3_nt: TGTGCCTGCGGAAGGGGCAACTATGGCTACACCTTC
clone_size: -; j_call: TRBJ1-2; d_call: TRBD1; v_call: TRBV11-2; cdr3_aa: CASSLPQGAAYGYTF; cdr3_nt: TGTGCCAGCAGCCTCCCGCAGGGGGCGGCCTATGGCTACACCTTC
clone_size: -; j_call: TRBJ2-2; d_call: -; v_call: TRBV11-3; cdr3_aa: CAGSLRDPGELFF; cdr3_nt: TGTGCCGGCAGCTTACGTGACCCCGGGGAGCTGTTTTTT
clone_size: -; j_call: TRBJ1-1; d_call: -; v_call: TRBV18; cdr3_aa: CASSTTGKIEAFF; cdr3_nt: TGTGCCAGCTCAACCACAGGGAAAATTGAAGCTTTCTTT
clone_size: -; j_call: TRBJ2-6; d_call: -; v_call: TRBV27; cdr3_aa: CASSMSSGANVLTF; cdr3_nt: TGTGCCAGCAGCATGTCTTCTGGGGCCAACGTCCTGACTTTC
clone_size: -; j_call: TRBJ2-7; d_call: -; v_call: TRBV30; cdr3_aa: CAWSLDGPYEQYF; cdr3_nt: TGTGCCTGGAGTCTGGACGGGCCCTACGAGCAGTACTTC
clone_size: -; j_call: TRBJ2-2; d_call: -; v_call: TRBV28; cdr3_aa: CASSLIDTGELFF; cdr3_nt: TGTGCCAGCAGTTTAATAGACACCGGGGAGCTGTTTTTT